This T cell receptor (beta chain) was sequenced in a study of PD-L1 blockade in urothelial cancer. At the level of the study: The number of prior chemotherapy regimens per patient was 0 to 3. Samples came from 3 weeks, at the second dose, and 6 weeks into treatment. Typically, measured as a median, blood samples had 140,000 or so T cells.

The repertoire was sequenced with immunoSEQ multiplex PCR; TCRdb's copy has only in-frame clones and lacks some. Here the sample spans some 79,000 clones, roughly 87% being singletons. There are a few counts of this clone. Germline loops: CDR1 LNHNV, CDR2 YYDKDF (reference sequence). V was pared by 11 bases and J by 8 bases, with 9 bases of the junction left unmatched. This CDR3 comprises 11 residues. The chain links TRBV15 to TRBJ2-7; 7 bases map to TRBD1. The source is a man aged 70-80 years with urothelial cancer. The sample here was PBMCs, taken around atezolizumab (anti-PD-L1) treatment. In nucleotides, the CDR3 is TGTGCCCCCGCTGACAGGGATAAGCAGTACTTC. Translation gives CAPADRDKQYF.